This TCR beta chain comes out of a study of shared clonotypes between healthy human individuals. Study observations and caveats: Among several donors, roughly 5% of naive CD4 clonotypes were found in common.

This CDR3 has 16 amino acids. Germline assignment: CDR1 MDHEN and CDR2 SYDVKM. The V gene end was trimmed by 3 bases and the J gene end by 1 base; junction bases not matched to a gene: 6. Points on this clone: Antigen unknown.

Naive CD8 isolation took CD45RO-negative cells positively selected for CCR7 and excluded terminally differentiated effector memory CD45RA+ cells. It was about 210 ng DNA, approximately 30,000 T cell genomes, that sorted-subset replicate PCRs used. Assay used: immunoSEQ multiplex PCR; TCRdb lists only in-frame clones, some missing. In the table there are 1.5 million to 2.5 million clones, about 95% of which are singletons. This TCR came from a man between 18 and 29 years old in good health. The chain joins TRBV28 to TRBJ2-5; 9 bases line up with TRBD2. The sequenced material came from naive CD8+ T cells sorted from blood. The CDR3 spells CASSFMSGGLQETQYF. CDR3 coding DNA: TGTGCCAGCAGTTTTATGAGCGGGGGGCTCCAAGAGACCCAGTACTTC. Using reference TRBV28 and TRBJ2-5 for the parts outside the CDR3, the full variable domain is DVKVTQSSRYLVKRTGEKVFLECVQDMDHENMFWYRQDPGLGLRLIYFSYDVKMKEKGDIPEGYSVSREKKERFSLILESASTNQTSMYLCASSFMSGGLQETQYFGPGTRLLVL.